A single sample gave rise to the 10 T cell receptor beta chains below, sequenced in a study of blood T cells in healthy people across ages. A second PCR, run for roughly 7 to 11 cycles, used a sample-barcoded 5' primer plus a J-beta primer mix. TCRdb re-analysed the 5' RACE reads in MiXCR, keeping a single row per CDR3 protein. Altogether some 670,000 distinct CDR3 sequences are present, roughly half being singletons, with the ten largest covering approximately 13%. Specimen: blood. The receptors were sampled from a woman over 75 in good health.

The chain joins TRBV28 to TRBJ1-2; D gene ambiguous. This CDR3 is built from 14 residues. The V gene lost 4 bases and the J gene lost 0 bases, with 9 bases spanning the gap. CDR1 and CDR2 (germline): MDHEN, SYDVKM. CDR3 sequence (DNA): TGTGCCAGCAGTTGGATCTCGACTAACTATGGCTACACCTTC. This codes for CASSWISTNYGYTF.

This clonotype was observed many times. The chain has TRBV27 and TRBJ2-7; no definite D call. Germline V lookup: CDR1 MNHEY, CDR2 SMNVEV (reference sequence). This CDR3 has 13 amino acids. The V and J ends lost 3 bases and 6 bases respectively, with 12 bases between them. Written as DNA, the CDR3 is TGTGCCAGCAGTTTTGGACCTTTCAGCGAGCAGTACTTC. Its translation is CASSFGPFSEQYF.

This clonotype was counted a single time. The rearrangement uses TRBV7-8 and TRBJ2-7; TRBD2 aligns across 14 bases. TRBJ2-5 explains the end of the DNA better; the J call may be wrong. Germline CDR1 and CDR2: SGHVS and FQNEAQ. This CDR3 region has 19 residues. CDR3 DNA sequence: TGTGCCAGCAGCCCCAGCCTGACTAGCGGGGGGGCTGGTAGAGAGACCCAGTACTTC. Its translation: CASSPSLTSGGAGRETQYF.

This clonotype was detected only a few times. The chain recombines TRBV7-2 with TRBJ1-4; D remains unclear. Between the trimmed V and J ends, which lost 3 bases and 8 bases, there was a span of 16 bases. Looked up from germline, CDR1 is SGHTA and CDR2 is FQGNSA. CDR3 length: 15 residues. The CDR3 nucleotides read TGTGCCAGCAGCTTTCCCGGGCCGGGGAAGGAAAAACTGTTTTTT. It translates to CASSFPGPGKEKLFF.

Remarks on this clonotype: A read error is possible here, since a much larger clone lies one base away. The rearrangement uses TRBV3-1 and TRBJ2-5; no definite D call. V was clipped by 8 bases and J by 11 bases, with 15 bases between them. This CDR3 has 11 amino acids. In germline, CDR1 is LGHDT, CDR2 YNNKEL (reference sequence). The CDR3 DNA reads TGTGCCAGCGCCAACCGCGATGAGCAGTACTTC. It specifies CASANRDEQYF.

Ten or more counts support this clonotype. The V and J genes are TRBV5-1 and TRBJ1-4; 10 bases match TRBD1. The junction had 7 bases not matched to a gene; V was cut back by 4 bases and J by 7 bases. The length of the CDR3 is 15 residues. Germline V lookup: CDR1 SGHRS, CDR2 YFSETQ. CDR3 DNA: TGCGCCAGCAGCCCCTCGGGACAGGGGCCTGAAAAACTGTTTTTT. This gives the protein CASSPSGQGPEKLFF.

The chain combines TRBV3-1 with TRBJ2-1; weak D call: TRBD2 (5 bases). The CDR3 sequence is 15 residues long. The ends were cut back, 6 bases at V and 2 bases at J, with 14 bases in the middle. From germline, CDR1 is LGHDT and CDR2 YNNKEL (reference sequence). The CDR3 here is CASSLNGMPYNEQFF. CDR3 DNA sequence: TGTGCCAGCAGTCTGAACGGGATGCCCTACAATGAGCAGTTCTTC.

The rearrangement joins TRBV4-2 to TRBJ1-2; perhaps TRBD1 as D (5 bases). The CDR3 loop spans 15 amino acids. V was shortened by 1 base and J by 4 bases, with 13 bases between the two germline ends. Looked up from germline, CDR1 is LGHNA and CDR2 is YNFKEQ. The CDR3 nucleotides are TGTGCCAGCAGCCAAGGGACAAGAGACTCCTATGGCTACACCTTC. Its protein product is CASSQGTRDSYGYTF.

The V call is TRBV7-2, the J call TRBJ1-2, with 8 bases fitting TRBD1. The CDR3 is made up of 12 amino acids. Germline CDR1 and CDR2: SGHTA and FQGNSA. V shed 8 bases, J shed 2 bases, and the junction held 1 base outside the gene matches. This CDR3 is CASHRGNYGYTF. The CDR3 DNA reads as TGTGCCAGCCACAGGGGGAACTATGGCTACACCTTC.

Turning to this clonotype: A much larger clone lies one base from this, so it may be a read error. This rearrangement joins TRBV29-1 to TRBJ2-5; 10 nucleotides agree with TRBD1. Germline CDR1 and CDR2: SQVTM and ANQGSEA. The trim removed 3 bases at V and 11 bases at J, leaving 15 bases unmatched. The CDR3 totals 15 residues. The CDR3 sequence: CSVDPRQGAGNEQYF. CDR3 coding DNA: TGCAGCGTTGATCCTCGACAGGGGGCAGGGAATGAGCAGTACTTC.